This is a list of T cell receptor beta chains from one sample in a study of radiotherapy plus CTLA-4 blockade in lung cancer. Assay: immunoSEQ multiplex PCR; the TCRdb copy retains only in-frame clones and omits some. The table has 48,000 or so clones, 84% seen once. Sequencing was performed on peripheral blood, taken from a patient treated with radiotherapy plus ipilimumab. The receptor set was obtained from a human donor with non-small cell lung cancer whose response to radiotherapy plus ipilimumab could not be evaluated. The CDR3 runs from the conserved cysteine through the conserved F or W. Fields, in order: J gene, D gene, V gene, clone size, CDR3 protein, CDR3 DNA. D genes are given only for firm matches. Clone size appears in some rows only: once, few, many, or a class for an expanded clone.

TRBJ2-7	TRBD1	TRBV29-1	-	CSVAGTAYEQYF	TGCAGCGTCGCCGGGACAGCCTACGAGCAGTACTTC
TRBJ2-4	TRBD1	TRBV5-1	-	CASSLEGQGWDIQYF	TGCGCCAGCAGCTTGGAGGGACAGGGGTGGGACATTCAGTACTTC
TRBJ2-7	TRBD1	TRBV28	-	CASSSPYTPTGFPYEQYF	TGTGCCAGCAGTTCCCCCTACACGCCGACAGGGTTTCCCTACGAGCAGTACTTC
TRBJ1-2	-	TRBV19	few	CASSIRDTGYTF	TGTGCCAGTAGTATCCGGGACACTGGCTACACCTTC
TRBJ1-4	TRBD1	TRBV7-9	once	CASSSLHLGTDYEKLFF	TGTGCCAGCAGCTCCTTACACCTGGGGACAGATTATGAAAAACTGTTTTTT
TRBJ2-1	-	TRBV9	once	CASSVGASRNEQFF	TGTGCCAGCAGCGTAGGCGCTAGTAGGAATGAGCAGTTCTTC
TRBJ2-1	-	TRBV12-5	few	CASGLSNNEQFF	TGTGCTAGTGGTTTGAGCAACAATGAGCAGTTCTTC
TRBJ2-7	-	TRBV19	-	CASRPHVGDYEQYF	TGTGCCAGTAGACCCCATGTCGGGGATTACGAGCAGTACTTC
TRBJ1-2	TRBD1	TRBV5-4	-	CASSPIRDRAGSGYTF	TGTGCCAGCAGCCCTATTCGGGACAGGGCCGGCTCTGGCTACACCTTC
TRBJ2-7	-	TRBV19	-	CASSRVYDSAEQYF	TGTGCCAGTAGTAGGGTATATGACTCCGCCGAGCAGTACTTC
TRBJ1-1	TRBD1	TRBV5-1	once	CASSSTYRGNTEAFF	TGCGCCAGCAGTTCGACCTACAGGGGGAACACTGAAGCTTTCTTT
TRBJ1-2	TRBD1	TRBV30	-	CAWSVDREDGYTF	TGTGCCTGGAGTGTCGACAGGGAGGATGGCTACACCTTC
TRBJ1-2	TRBD1	TRBV14	once	CASSRRRGDRGGYTF	TGTGCCAGCAGCCGAAGGAGGGGGGACAGGGGTGGCTACACCTTC
TRBJ2-7	-	TRBV5-4	-	CASSFLRGPNEQYF	TGTGCCAGCAGCTTCCTCAGGGGCCCAAACGAGCAGTACTTC
TRBJ2-3	TRBD2	TRBV29-1	-	CSGAGDFSTDTQYF	TGCAGCGGCGCGGGAGACTTTAGCACAGATACGCAGTATTTT
TRBJ2-1	-	TRBV6-5	-	CASSYSPGWDEQFF	TGTGCCAGCAGTTACTCTCCAGGGTGGGATGAGCAGTTCTTC
TRBJ2-1	TRBD2	TRBV2	-	CASSDGPGRNEQFF	TGTGCCAGCAGCGACGGCCCCGGGAGGAATGAGCAGTTCTTC
TRBJ2-3	-	TRBV27	-	CASSSNPSGQTDTQYF	TGTGCCAGCAGTTCAAACCCCTCAGGACAGACAGATACGCAGTATTTT
TRBJ1-4	-	TRBV28	-	CASSQGEKLFF	TGTGCCAGCTCCCAGGGGGAAAAACTGTTTTTT
TRBJ2-7	-	TRBV11-2	-	CASSAGRAFGNEQYF	TGTGCCAGCAGCGCGGGACGGGCATTTGGAAACGAGCAGTACTTC
TRBJ2-1	-	TRBV7-8	-	CASSPKSSYNEQFF	TGTGCCAGCAGCCCTAAGAGCTCCTACAATGAGCAGTTCTTC
TRBJ2-5	-	TRBV2	few	CASREGLGETQYF	TGTGCCAGCAGGGAGGGACTGGGGGAGACCCAGTACTTC
TRBJ2-2	-	TRBV6-5	-	CASSYRTGTGELFF	TGTGCCAGCAGTTACCGGACGGGAACCGGGGAGCTGTTTTTT
TRBJ2-6	-	TRBV28	-	CASSTGSSGANVLTF	TGTGCCAGCAGTACAGGGAGCTCTGGGGCCAACGTCCTGACTTTC
TRBJ1-1	-	TRBV4-3	-	CASSQDRGLSEAFF	TGCGCCAGCAGCCAAGATCGTGGACTCTCTGAAGCTTTCTTT
TRBJ2-2	-	TRBV19	-	CASRGGGTGELFF	TGTGCCAGTAGAGGCGGCGGCACCGGGGAGCTGTTTTTT
TRBJ2-3	TRBD2	TRBV5-1	-	CASSFGTRMDTQYF	TGCGCCAGCAGCTTTGGGACTAGGATGGATACGCAGTATTTT
TRBJ1-1	TRBD1	TRBV4-1	-	CASSLGQGDTEAFF	TGCGCCAGCAGCCTAGGACAGGGAGACACTGAAGCTTTCTTT
TRBJ1-5	-	TRBV28	-	CASSFTGGNQPQHF	TGTGCCAGCAGTTTCACCGGGGGCAATCAGCCCCAGCATTTT
TRBJ2-1	TRBD2	TRBV7-6	-	CASSQLAGNEQFF	TGTGCCAGCAGCCAGCTAGCGGGCAATGAGCAGTTCTTC
TRBJ2-3	-	TRBV6-6	-	CATSSLDTQYF	TGTGCCACCTCTAGCTTGGATACGCAGTATTTT
TRBJ2-5	-	TRBV5-1	-	CASSTTYRDEEETQYF	TGCGCCAGCAGCACAACCTACAGGGACGAAGAGGAGACCCAGTACTTC
TRBJ2-3	TRBD2	TRBV27	once	CASSLDSGSRNTQYF	TGTGCCAGCAGTTTGGATAGCGGGAGTCGGAATACGCAGTATTTT
TRBJ2-3	TRBD2	TRBV4-3	-	CASSQVGSSGNGVDTQYF	TGCGCCAGCAGCCAAGTCGGTTCTAGCGGGAATGGAGTGGATACGCAGTATTTT
TRBJ2-7	-	TRBV28	-	CASSTRAGVNFLREQYF	TGTGCCAGCAGTACCCGGGCGGGCGTTAACTTCCTACGAGAGCAGTACTTC
TRBJ2-7	TRBD1	TRBV2	-	CASRSGQGEQYF	TGTGCCAGCAGGTCGGGACAGGGCGAGCAGTACTTC
TRBJ2-5	-	TRBV6-5	-	CASSPDRSEETQYF	TGTGCCAGCAGTCCCGACAGGAGCGAAGAGACCCAGTACTTC
TRBJ1-5	TRBD1	TRBV6-1	-	CASRTWTGGDQPQHF	TGTGCCAGCAGAACTTGGACAGGGGGCGATCAGCCCCAGCATTTT
TRBJ2-7	TRBD1	TRBV7-2	-	CASSIWTGPSYEQYF	TGTGCCAGCAGCATCTGGACAGGGCCGTCCTACGAGCAGTACTTC
TRBJ2-2	TRBD1	TRBV5-1	-	CASRRGTDNTGELFF	TGCGCCAGCCGTAGAGGGACAGACAACACCGGGGAGCTGTTTTTT
TRBJ1-1	-	TRBV2	-	CASRGPNTEAFF	TGTGCCAGCAGGGGGCCGAACACTGAAGCTTTCTTT